Sequencing of this T cell receptor beta chain was carried out in a study of blood T cell repertoires in COVID-19. Background on the study: Whether acute or convalescent, the COVID-19 samples came from the United States, Italy and Spain.

Cohort 3 donors were reported recovered after two negative PCRs, clearance, or symptom resolution. CDR1 and CDR2 from the germline V gene are LNHNV and YYDKDF (reference sequence). There are 15 residues in the CDR3. Trimming cost V 5 bases and J 0 bases, with 10 bases left between them. Authors' methods: It was from reference gene primer amplification that nucleated cell counts were estimated. Sequencing used immunoSEQ multiplex PCR; TCRdb keeps in-frame clones, though not all of them. V, J and clone size reflect that table, while D and trimming were determined from the DNA. This table has approximately 240,000 clones, around nine tenths appearing once.

This clonotype was obtained from a young woman who had recovered from COVID-19. This chain links TRBV15 with TRBJ1-4; no reliable D call. What was sequenced was PBMCs or T cells enriched from blood (not recorded which). In nucleotides, the CDR3 is TGTGCCACCAGCGAAAGGGAGGCAACTAATGAAAAACTGTTTTTT. It is translated as CATSEREATNEKLFF.